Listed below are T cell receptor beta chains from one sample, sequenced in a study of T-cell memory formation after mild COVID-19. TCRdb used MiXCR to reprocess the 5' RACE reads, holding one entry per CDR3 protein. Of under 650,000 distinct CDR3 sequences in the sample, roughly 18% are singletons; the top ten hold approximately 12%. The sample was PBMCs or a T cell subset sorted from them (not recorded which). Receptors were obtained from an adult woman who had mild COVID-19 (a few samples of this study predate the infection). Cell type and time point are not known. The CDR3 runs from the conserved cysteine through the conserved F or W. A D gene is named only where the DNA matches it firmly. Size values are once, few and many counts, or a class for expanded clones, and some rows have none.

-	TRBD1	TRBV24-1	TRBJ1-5	CATSDTGQYNQPQHF	TGTGCCACCAGTGATACGGGACAGTACAATCAGCCCCAGCATTTT
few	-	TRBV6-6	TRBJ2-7	CVTGGRFYEQYF	TGTGTGACCGGGGGCAGGTTCTACGAGCAGTACTTC
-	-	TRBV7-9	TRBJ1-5	CASSYPGGNQPQHF	TGTGCCAGCAGTTACCCGGGGGGCAATCAGCCCCAGCATTTT
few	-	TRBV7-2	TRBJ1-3	CASSPTGTAMSSGNTIYF	TGTGCCAGCAGCCCAACCGGGACTGCCATGAGCTCTGGAAACACCATATATTTT
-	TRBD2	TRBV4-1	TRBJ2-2	CASSPFGPGTSATGELFF	TGCGCCAGCAGCCCCTTCGGCCCAGGGACTAGCGCGACCGGGGAGCTGTTTTTT
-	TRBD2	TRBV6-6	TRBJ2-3	CASSYSPVREVGDTQYF	TGTGCCAGCAGTTACTCGCCCGTGCGGGAGGTGGGAGATACGCAGTATTTT
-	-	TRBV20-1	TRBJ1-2	CSAREQDKTLYGYTF	TGCAGTGCTAGAGAGCAAGACAAAACCCTCTATGGCTACACCTTC
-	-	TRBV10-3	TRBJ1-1	CAIRQGFGRGIGKAFF	TGTGCCATCAGGCAGGGTTTTGGTCGGGGCATTGGGAAAGCTTTCTTT
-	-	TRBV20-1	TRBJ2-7	CSAPHMGGSSYEQYF	TGCAGTGCGCCCCATATGGGCGGCAGCTCCTACGAGCAGTACTTC
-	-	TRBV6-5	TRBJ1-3	CASVSGNTIYF	TGTGCCAGCGTCTCTGGAAACACCATATATTTT
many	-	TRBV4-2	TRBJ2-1	CASSQAVSYNEQFF	TGTGCCAGCAGCCAAGCCGTTTCCTACAATGAGCAGTTCTTC
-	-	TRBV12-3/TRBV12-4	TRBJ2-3	CASSAGQFSTDTQYF	TGTGCCAGCAGTGCGGGACAATTTAGCACAGATACGCAGTATTTT
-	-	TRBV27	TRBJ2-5	CASTLSGTFHPLTQYF	TGTGCCAGCACACTCTCCGGGACATTCCACCCCCTGACCCAGTACTTC
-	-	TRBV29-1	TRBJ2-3	CSVEVARADTQYF	TGCAGCGTTGAAGTGGCGAGGGCAGATACGCAGTATTTT
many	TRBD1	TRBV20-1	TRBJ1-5	CSMGTGEQPQHF	TGCAGTATGGGGACAGGGGAGCAGCCCCAGCATTTT
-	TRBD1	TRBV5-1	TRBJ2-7	CASSLVTGTDFSYEQYF	TGCGCCAGCAGCTTGGTAACTGGGACAGACTTTAGCTACGAGCAGTACTTC
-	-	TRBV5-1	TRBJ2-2	CASSARRRVGTGELFF	TGCGCCAGCAGCGCCCGTCGCAGGGTCGGTACCGGGGAGCTGTTTTTT
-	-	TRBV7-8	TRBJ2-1	CASSPRDGKLGNEQFF	TGTGCCAGCAGCCCAAGGGACGGAAAGTTAGGCAATGAGCAGTTCTTC
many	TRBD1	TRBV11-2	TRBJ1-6	CASSPRGGGGSPLHF	TGTGCCAGCAGCCCCAGAGGAGGGGGCGGGTCACCCCTCCACTTT
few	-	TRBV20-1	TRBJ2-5	CSAILTGAGETQYF	TGCAGTGCTATCCTCACGGGAGCAGGAGAGACCCAGTACTTC
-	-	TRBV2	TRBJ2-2	CASRQGLANTGELFF	TGTGCCAGCAGGCAGGGACTCGCGAACACCGGGGAGCTGTTTTTT
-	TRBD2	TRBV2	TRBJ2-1	CASSRTSGLSSYNEQFF	TGTGCCAGCAGTAGGACTAGCGGTCTGAGCTCCTACAATGAGCAGTTCTTC
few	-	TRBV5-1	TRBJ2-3	CASSPTVAEDTQYF	TGCGCCAGCAGCCCAACCGTAGCGGAAGATACGCAGTATTTT
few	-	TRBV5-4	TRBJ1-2	CASSLATVDYGYTF	TGTGCCAGCAGCTTGGCCACAGTCGACTATGGCTACACCTTC
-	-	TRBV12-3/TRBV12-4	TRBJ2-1	CASSFYRHNEQFF	TGTGCCAGCAGTTTCTACAGACACAATGAGCAGTTCTTC
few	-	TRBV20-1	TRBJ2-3	CSARRNTDTQYF	TGCAGTGCTAGACGGAACACAGATACGCAGTATTTT
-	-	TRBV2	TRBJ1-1	CASSVWAGLNTEAFF	TGTGCCAGCAGTGTGTGGGCAGGACTGAACACTGAAGCTTTCTTT
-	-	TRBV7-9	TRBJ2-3	CASSRSGTRGPTDTQYF	TGTGCCAGCAGCCGATCCGGGACAAGAGGGCCCACAGATACGCAGTATTTT
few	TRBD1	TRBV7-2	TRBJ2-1	CASSQITGVKNNEQFF	TGTGCCAGCAGCCAGATAACAGGGGTCAAAAACAATGAGCAGTTCTTC
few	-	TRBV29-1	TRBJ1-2	CSVDRVGGDYGYTF	TGCAGCGTTGACAGGGTGGGGGGCGACTATGGCTACACCTTC
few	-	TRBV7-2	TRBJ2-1	CASSTTLSSYNEQFF	TGTGCCAGCAGCACCACTCTAAGCTCCTACAATGAGCAGTTCTTC
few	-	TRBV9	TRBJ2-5	CASSLGVGAAETQYF	TGTGCCAGCAGCCTTGGAGTGGGGGCGGCGGAGACCCAGTACTTC
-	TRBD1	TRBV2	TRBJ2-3	CASTEDRGPTDTQYF	TGTGCCAGCACTGAGGACAGGGGGCCCACAGATACGCAGTATTTT
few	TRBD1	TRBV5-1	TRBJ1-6	CASRFDRTGSPLHF	TGCGCCAGCAGATTCGACAGGACAGGTTCACCCCTCCACTTT
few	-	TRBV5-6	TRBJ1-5	CASSNYQGGNQPQHF	TGTGCCAGCAGCAACTACCAGGGAGGCAATCAGCCCCAGCATTTT
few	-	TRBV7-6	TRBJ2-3	CASSLSVNTDTQYF	TGTGCCAGCAGCTTATCGGTGAACACAGATACGCAGTATTTT
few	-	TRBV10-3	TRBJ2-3	CAISEGHTQYF	TGTGCCATCAGCGAAGGGCATACGCAGTATTTT
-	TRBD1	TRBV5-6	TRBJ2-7	CASSLGTGRNEQYF	TGTGCCAGCAGCTTGGGGACAGGGCGGAACGAGCAGTACTTC
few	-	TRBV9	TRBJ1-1	CAGKAGDRNTEAFF	TGTGCCGGAAAAGCGGGCGATCGGAACACTGAAGCTTTCTTT
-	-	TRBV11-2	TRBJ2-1	CASSPMTGSGNEQFF	TGTGCCAGCAGCCCGATGACAGGGAGCGGGAATGAGCAGTTCTTC
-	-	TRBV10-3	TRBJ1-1	CAIRYDTGKRWDTEAFF	TGTGCCATCAGATATGACACAGGGAAGAGGTGGGACACTGAAGCTTTCTTT
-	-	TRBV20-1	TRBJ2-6	CSAKGRETGANVLTF	TGCAGTGCCAAGGGTCGGGAGACCGGGGCCAACGTCCTGACTTTC
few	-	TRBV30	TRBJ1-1	CAWSVRISEAFF	TGTGCCTGGAGTGTACGGATTTCTGAAGCTTTCTTT
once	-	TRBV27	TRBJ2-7	CASSGADYEQYF	TGTGCCAGCAGTGGGGCGGACTACGAGCAGTACTTC
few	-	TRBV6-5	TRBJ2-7	CASSAGQISYEQYF	TGTGCCAGCAGTGCCGGACAGATATCCTACGAGCAGTACTTC
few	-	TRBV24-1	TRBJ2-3	CATSDPGTSTDTQYF	TGTGCCACCAGTGACCCCGGGACAAGCACAGATACGCAGTATTTT
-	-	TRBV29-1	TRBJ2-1	CSVDPEENNEQFF	TGCAGCGTTGACCCAGAGGAGAACAATGAGCAGTTCTTC
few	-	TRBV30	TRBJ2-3	CAWDPIAGRTDTQYF	TGTGCCTGGGACCCGATCGCAGGGCGCACAGATACGCAGTATTTT
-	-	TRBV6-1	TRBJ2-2	CASSVIRGHQNTGELFF	TGTGCCAGCAGTGTAATCCGGGGCCACCAGAACACCGGGGAGCTGTTTTTT
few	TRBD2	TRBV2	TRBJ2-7	CASIRLAAVISF	TGTGCCAGCATTCGACTAGCGGCGGTTATTAGCTTC
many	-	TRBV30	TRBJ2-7	CAWGRGPYEQYF	TGTGCCTGGGGGCGGGGGCCCTACGAGCAGTACTTC
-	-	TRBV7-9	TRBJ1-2	CASSLRVGADYGYTF	TGTGCCAGCAGCTTGAGGGTCGGGGCGGACTATGGCTACACCTTC
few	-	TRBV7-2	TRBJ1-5	CASNEGYGNQPQHF	TGTGCCAGCAACGAGGGGTATGGCAATCAGCCCCAGCATTTT